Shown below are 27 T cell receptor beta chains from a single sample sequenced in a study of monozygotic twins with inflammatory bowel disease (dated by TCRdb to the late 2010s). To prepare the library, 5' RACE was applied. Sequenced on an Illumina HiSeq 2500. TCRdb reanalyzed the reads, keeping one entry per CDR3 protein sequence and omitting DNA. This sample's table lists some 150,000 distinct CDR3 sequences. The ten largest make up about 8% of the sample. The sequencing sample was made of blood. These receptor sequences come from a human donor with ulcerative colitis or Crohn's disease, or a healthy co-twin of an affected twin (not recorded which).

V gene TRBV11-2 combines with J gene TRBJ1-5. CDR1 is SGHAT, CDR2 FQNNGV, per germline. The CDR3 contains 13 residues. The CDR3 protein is CASSLELLGPQHF.

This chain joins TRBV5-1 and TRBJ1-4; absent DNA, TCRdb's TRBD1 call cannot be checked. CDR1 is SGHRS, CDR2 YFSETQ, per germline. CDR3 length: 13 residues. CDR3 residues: CASSSTGVEKLFF.

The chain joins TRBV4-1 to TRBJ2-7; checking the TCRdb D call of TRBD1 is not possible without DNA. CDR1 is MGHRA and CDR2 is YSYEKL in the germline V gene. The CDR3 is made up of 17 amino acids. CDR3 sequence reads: CASSQLPPGQILYEQYF.

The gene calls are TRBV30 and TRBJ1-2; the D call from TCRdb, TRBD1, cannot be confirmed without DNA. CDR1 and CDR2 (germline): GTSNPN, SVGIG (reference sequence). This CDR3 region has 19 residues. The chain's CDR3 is CAWKIVSRTGPQSSYGYTF.

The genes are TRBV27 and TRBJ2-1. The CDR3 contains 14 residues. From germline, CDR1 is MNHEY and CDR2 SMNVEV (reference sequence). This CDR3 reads CASSPQSSYNEQFF.

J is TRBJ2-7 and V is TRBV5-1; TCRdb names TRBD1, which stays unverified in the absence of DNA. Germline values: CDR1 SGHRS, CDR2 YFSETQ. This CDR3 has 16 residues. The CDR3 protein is CASSLALGQGSYEQYF.

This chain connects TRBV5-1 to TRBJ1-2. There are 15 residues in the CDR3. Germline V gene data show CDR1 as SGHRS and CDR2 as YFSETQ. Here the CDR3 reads CASSFTPGWDYGYTF.

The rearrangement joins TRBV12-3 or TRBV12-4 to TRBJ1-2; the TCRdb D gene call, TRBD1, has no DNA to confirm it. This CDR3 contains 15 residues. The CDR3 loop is CASSPGTGGAYGYTF.

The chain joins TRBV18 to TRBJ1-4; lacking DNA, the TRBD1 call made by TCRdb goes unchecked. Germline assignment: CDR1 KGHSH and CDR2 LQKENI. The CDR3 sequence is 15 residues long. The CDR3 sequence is CASSPGTATNEKLFF.

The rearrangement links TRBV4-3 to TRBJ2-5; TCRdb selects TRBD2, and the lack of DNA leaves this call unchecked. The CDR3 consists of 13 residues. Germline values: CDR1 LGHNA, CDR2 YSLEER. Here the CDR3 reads CASSQSSEETQYF.

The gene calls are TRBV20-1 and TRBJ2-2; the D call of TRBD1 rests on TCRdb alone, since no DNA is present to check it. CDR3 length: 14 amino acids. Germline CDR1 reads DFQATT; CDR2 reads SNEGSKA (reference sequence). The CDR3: CSARGRPYGGELFF.

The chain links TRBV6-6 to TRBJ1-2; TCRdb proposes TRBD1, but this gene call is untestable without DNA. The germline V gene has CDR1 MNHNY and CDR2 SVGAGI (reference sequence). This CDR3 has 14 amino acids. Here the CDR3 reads CASSFGQGLHGYTF.

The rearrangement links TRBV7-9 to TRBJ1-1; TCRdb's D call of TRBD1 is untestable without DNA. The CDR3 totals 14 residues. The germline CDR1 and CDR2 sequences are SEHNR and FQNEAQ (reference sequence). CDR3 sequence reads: CASSFDRWNTEAFF.

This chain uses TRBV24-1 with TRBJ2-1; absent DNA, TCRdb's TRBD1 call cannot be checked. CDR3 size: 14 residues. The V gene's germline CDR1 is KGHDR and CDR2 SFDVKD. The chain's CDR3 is CATSDRRGSDEQFF.

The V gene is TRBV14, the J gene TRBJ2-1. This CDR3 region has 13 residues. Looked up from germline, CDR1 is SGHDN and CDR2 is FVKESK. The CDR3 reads CASRNTEYNEQFF.

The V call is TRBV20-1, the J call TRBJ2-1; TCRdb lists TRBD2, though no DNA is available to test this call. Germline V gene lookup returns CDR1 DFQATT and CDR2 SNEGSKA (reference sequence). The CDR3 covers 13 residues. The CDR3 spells CSAPTGTRGEQFF.

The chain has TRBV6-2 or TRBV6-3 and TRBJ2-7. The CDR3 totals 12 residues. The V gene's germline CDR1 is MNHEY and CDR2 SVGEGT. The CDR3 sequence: CASSLWNYEQYF.

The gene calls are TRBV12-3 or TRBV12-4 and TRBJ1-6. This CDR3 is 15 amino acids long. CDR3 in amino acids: CASSFGSSYNSPLHF.

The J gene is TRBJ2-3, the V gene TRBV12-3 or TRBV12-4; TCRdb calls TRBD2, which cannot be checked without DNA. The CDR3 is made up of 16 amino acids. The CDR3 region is CATSGTSGRRGDTQYF.

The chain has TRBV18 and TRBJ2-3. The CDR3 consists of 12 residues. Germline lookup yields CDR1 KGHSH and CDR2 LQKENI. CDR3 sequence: CASSSARDTQYF.

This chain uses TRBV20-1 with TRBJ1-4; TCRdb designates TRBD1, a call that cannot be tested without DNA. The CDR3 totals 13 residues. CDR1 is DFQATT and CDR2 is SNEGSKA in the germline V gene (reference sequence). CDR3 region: CSIPGQGNEKLFF.

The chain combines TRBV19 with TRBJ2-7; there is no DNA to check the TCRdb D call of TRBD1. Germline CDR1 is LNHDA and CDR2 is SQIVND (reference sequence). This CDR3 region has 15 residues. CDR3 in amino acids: CASSIDGGPSYEQYF.

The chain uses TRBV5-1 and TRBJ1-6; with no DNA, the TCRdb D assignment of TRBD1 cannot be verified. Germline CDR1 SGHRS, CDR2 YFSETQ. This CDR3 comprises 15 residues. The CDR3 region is CASSRRQGLDSPLHF.

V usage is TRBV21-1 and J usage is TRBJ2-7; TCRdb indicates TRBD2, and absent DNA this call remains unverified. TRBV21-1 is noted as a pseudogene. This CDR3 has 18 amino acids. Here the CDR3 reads CASSKEGPEAPALYEQYF.

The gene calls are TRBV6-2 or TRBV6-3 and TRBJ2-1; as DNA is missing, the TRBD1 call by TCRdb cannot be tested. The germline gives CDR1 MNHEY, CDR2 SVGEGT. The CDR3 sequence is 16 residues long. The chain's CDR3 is CASSYWGGRPSNEQFF.

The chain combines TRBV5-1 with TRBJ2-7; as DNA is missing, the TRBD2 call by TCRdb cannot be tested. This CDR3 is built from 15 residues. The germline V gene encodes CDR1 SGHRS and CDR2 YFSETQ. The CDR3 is CASSRTSGSSYEQYF. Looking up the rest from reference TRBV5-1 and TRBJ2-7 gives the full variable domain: KAGVTQTPRYLIKTRGQQVTLSCSPISGHRSVSWYQQTPGQGLQFLFEYFSETQRNKGNFPGRFSGRQFSNSRSEMNVSTLELGDSALYLCASSRTSGSSYEQYFGPGTRLTVT.

CDR3 loop: CASTERGGTDTQYF. V is TRBV12-3 or TRBV12-4 and J is TRBJ2-3; the TCRdb call, TRBD2, lacks DNA for checking. The CDR3 has 14 amino acids.